A single sample is the source of the 4 T cell receptor beta chains below, sequenced in a study of shared clonotypes between healthy human individuals. Profiling relied on immunoSEQ multiplex PCR, and the TCRdb table lists in-frame clones only, not all of them. The sample includes roughly 380,000 clones, 96% of them seen just once. Sequences were obtained from memory CD8+ T cells sorted from blood. Subset: CD45RO+ cells pooled with CCR7-negative TemRA cells. The source is a man aged 30 to 39 in good health.

The chain is built from TRBV10-3 and TRBJ2-3; D possibly corresponds to TRBD2 (6 bases). This CDR3 is built from 15 residues. V was pared by 2 bases and J by 0 bases, with 9 bases between. Germline V gene lookup returns CDR1 ENHRY and CDR2 SYGVKD. The CDR3 region has the DNA TGTGCCATCAGTGAGGCGGGGAAGAGCACAGATACGCAGTATTTT. Translation gives CAISEAGKSTDTQYF.

This sequence joins TRBV10-3 and TRBJ2-7; no reliable D call. The CDR3 consists of 16 residues. Looked up from germline, CDR1 is ENHRY and CDR2 is SYGVKD. V was shortened by 4 bases and J by 2 bases, with 18 bases between the two germline ends. For the CDR3, the DNA is TGTGCCATCAGTGCTTTATATGGCGGCGCGGCCTACGAGCAGTACTTC. Its translation is CAISALYGGAAYEQYF.

With respect to this clone: The sample holds other DNA sequences that translate to the same CDR3. The chain links TRBV18 to TRBJ2-5; D is unclear. Trimming shortened V by 3 bases and J by 5 bases, and 10 bases separated the two germline ends. Germline V gene lookup returns CDR1 KGHSH and CDR2 LQKENI. This CDR3 has 13 amino acids. This chain's CDR3 is CASSPLGGETQYF. The CDR3 coding sequence is TGTGCCAGCTCACCCCTTGGTGGGGAGACCCAGTACTTC. The full variable domain, with the rest looked up from reference TRBV18 and TRBJ2-5, is NAGVMQNPRHLVRRRGQEARLRCSPMKGHSHVYWYRQLPEEGLKFMVYLQKENIIDESGMPKERFSAEFPKEGPSILRIQQVVRGDSAAYFCASSPLGGETQYFGPGTRLLVL.

This sequence joins TRBV27 and TRBJ2-1, with 9 bases fitting TRBD2. Per the germline V gene, CDR1 is MNHEY and CDR2 is SMNVEV (reference sequence). The V gene end was trimmed by 5 bases and the J gene end by 4 bases; junction bases not matched to a gene: 9. The CDR3 covers 16 residues. The CDR3 is CASSPLGLAGYNEQFF. The DNA for the CDR3 is TGTGCCAGCAGTCCTTTGGGACTAGCTGGATACAATGAGCAGTTCTTC.